The present T cell receptor (beta chain) was sequenced within a study of T-cell reconstitution after alpha-beta-depleted transplantation in children. Regarding the study as a whole: T cells produced anew were the main source of T-cell counts and diversity one year after transplant. After transplant, at about two months, alpha-beta T cells were reportedly derived from several hundred expanded graft clones.

Concerning this clonotype itself: The antigen is undetermined.

Researchers prepared the TCRbeta library using unique molecular identifiers, the study reports. TCRdb reanalysed the PCR reads using MiXCR and keeps one entry per CDR3 protein. The sample gives fewer than 1 million distinct CDR3 sequences, approximately 15% of which show up once; around 5.3% is in the top ten. V shed 0 bases and J shed 6 bases, with 12 bases lying between them. The germline gives CDR1 LNHNV, CDR2 YYDKDF (reference sequence). This CDR3 has 15 amino acids. Specimen: PBMCs, mostly from graft donor cells, collected 360 days after TCRalphabeta/CD19-depleted stem cell transplant. This clonotype originated in a male patient aged 10 to 17 who had a stem cell transplant for acute lymphoblastic leukemia, so the T cells may come from the graft donor. The chain employs TRBV15 and TRBJ1-5; D uncertain. The CDR3 loop is CATSREGSGRQPQHF. The CDR3 nucleotides are TGTGCCACCAGCAGAGAAGGCAGTGGTCGTCAGCCCCAGCATTTT. Full variable domain (rest looked up from reference TRBV15 and TRBJ1-5): DAMVIQNPRYQVTQFGKPVTLSCSQTLNHNVMYWYQQKSSQAPKLLFHYYDKDFNNEADTPDNFQSRRPNTSFCFLDIRSPGLGDTAMYLCATSREGSGRQPQHFGDGTRLSIL.